This T cell receptor beta chain comes out of a study of cytomegalovirus exposure and HLA in healthy donors. The repertoire was sequenced with immunoSEQ multiplex PCR; TCRdb's copy has only in-frame clones and lacks some. The data show 220,000 or so clones, around 80% seen once. Per the germline V gene, CDR1 is ENHRY and CDR2 is SYGVKD. Trimming at V came to 7 bases and at J to 0 bases, leaving 3 bases not matched to a gene. The CDR3 consists of 15 residues. Sample: PBMCs. The receptor's source is a woman aged 25-40 years in good health and CMV-seropositive. V usage is TRBV10-3 and J usage is TRBJ2-3, with 11 positions matching TRBD2. CDR3 loop: CAITRTSGSTDTQYF. As DNA, the CDR3 is TGTGCCATCACTCGGACTAGCGGGAGCACAGATACGCAGTATTTT.